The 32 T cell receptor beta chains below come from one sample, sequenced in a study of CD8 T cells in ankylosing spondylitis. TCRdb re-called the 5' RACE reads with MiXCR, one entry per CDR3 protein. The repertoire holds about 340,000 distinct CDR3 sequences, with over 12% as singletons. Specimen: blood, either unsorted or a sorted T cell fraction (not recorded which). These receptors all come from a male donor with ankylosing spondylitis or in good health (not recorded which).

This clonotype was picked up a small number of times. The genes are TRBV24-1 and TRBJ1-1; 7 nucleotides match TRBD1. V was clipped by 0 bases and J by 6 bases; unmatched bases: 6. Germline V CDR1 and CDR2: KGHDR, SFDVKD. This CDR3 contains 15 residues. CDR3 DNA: TGTGCCACCAGTGATTTGCTGCGAGACAGGGCTGAAGCTTTCTTT. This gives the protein CATSDLLRDRAEAFF.

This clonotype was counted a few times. CDR3 nucleotides: TGCGCCAGCAGTAAGGGGGAACTGAGGGAGACCCAGTACTTC. It specifies CASSKGELRETQYF. The V gene is TRBV5-1, the J gene TRBJ2-5; D perhaps matches TRBD1 (6 bases). The CDR3 runs to 14 residues. Germline assignment: CDR1 SGHRS and CDR2 YFSETQ. The germline V and J ends were trimmed by 5 bases and 5 bases, with 16 bases remaining between them.

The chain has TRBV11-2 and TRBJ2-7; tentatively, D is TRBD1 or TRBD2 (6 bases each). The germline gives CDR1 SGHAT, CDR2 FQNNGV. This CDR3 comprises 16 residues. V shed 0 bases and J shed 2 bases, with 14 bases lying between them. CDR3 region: CASSLERAGGAYEQYF. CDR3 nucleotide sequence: TGTGCCAGCAGCTTAGAAAGAGCCGGGGGCGCCTACGAGCAGTACTTC.

CDR3 DNA: TGTGCCAGCCCTAAGGCAGGGGGCGCACATGGCTACACCTTC. Its translation is CASPKAGGAHGYTF. This sequence joins TRBV6-1 and TRBJ1-2, with 8 positions matching TRBD1. The CDR3 runs to 14 residues. With 8 bases clipped from V and 6 bases from J, the junction kept 11 bases outside the gene matches. Germline V gene lookup returns CDR1 MNHNS and CDR2 SASEGT.

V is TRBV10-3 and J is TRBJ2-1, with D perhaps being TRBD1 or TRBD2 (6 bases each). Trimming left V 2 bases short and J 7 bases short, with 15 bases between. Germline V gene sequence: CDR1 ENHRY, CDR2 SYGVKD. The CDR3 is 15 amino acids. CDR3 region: CAISEGGAQGNEQFF. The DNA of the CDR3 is TGTGCCATCAGTGAGGGCGGGGCCCAGGGGAATGAGCAGTTCTTC.

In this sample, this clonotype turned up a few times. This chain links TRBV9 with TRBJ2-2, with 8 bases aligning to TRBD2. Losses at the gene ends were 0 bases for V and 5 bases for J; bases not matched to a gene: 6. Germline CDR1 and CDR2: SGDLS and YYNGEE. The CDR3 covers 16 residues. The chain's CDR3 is CASSVGPGGKTGELFF. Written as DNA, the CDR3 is TGTGCCAGCAGCGTAGGACCGGGGGGGAAGACCGGGGAGCTGTTTTTT.

The CDR3 is CSASLQETQYF. Written as DNA, the CDR3 is TGCAGTGCTAGCCTCCAAGAGACCCAGTACTTC. The chain is built from TRBV20-1 and TRBJ2-5; D not certain. The V end was cut by 3 bases, the J end by 1 base, with 3 bases between. The CDR3 has 11 amino acids. Looked up from germline, CDR1 is DFQATT and CDR2 is SNEGSKA (reference sequence).

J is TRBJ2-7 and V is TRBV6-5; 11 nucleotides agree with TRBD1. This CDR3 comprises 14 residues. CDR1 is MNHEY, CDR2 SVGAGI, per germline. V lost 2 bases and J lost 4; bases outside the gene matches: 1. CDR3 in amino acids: CASSYGTGGYEQYF. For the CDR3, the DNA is TGTGCCAGCAGTTACGGGACAGGGGGGTACGAGCAGTACTTC.

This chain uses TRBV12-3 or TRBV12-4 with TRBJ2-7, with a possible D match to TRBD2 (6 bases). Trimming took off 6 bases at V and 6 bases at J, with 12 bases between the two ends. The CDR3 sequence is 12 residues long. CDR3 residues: CASRGGAGEQYF. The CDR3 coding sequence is TGTGCCAGCAGAGGCGGGGCGGGCGAGCAGTACTTC.

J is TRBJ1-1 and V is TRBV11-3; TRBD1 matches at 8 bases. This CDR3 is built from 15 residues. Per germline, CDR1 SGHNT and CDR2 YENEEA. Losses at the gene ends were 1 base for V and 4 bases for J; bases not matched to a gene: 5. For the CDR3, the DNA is TGTGCCAGCAGCTTAGTTCCGGGACAGGCCACTGAAGCTTTCTTT. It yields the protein CASSLVPGQATEAFF.

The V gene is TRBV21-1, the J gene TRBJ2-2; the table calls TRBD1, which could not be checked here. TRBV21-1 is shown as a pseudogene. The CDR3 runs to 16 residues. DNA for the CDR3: TGTGCCAGCGGGCCGGAGGGGACAGGTAGTACCGGGGAGCTGTTTTTT. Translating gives CASGPEGTGSTGELFF.

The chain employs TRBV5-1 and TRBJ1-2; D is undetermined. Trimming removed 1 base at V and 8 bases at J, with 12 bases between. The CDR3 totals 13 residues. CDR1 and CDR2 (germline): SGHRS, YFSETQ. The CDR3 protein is CASSLPGVGGYTF. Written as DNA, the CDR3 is TGCGCCAGCAGCTTGCCCGGGGTTGGCGGCTACACCTTC.

The CDR3 DNA reads as TGTGCCAGCAGCTTAGCAGTCACTAGCGGGTCCTACAATGAGCAGTTCTTC. Residues: CASSLAVTSGSYNEQFF. The chain is built from TRBV7-2 and TRBJ2-1, with 9 bases matching TRBD2. Germline trimming cut 0 bases from V and 1 base from J; bases unmatched to any gene: 4. The germline V gene has CDR1 SGHTA and CDR2 FQGNSA. CDR3 length equals 17 residues.

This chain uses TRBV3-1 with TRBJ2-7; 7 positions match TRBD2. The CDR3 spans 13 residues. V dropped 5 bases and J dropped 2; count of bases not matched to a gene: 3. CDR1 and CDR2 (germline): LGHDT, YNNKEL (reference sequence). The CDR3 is CASSFTSAYEQYF. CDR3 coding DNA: TGTGCCAGCAGCTTTACTAGCGCCTACGAGCAGTACTTC.

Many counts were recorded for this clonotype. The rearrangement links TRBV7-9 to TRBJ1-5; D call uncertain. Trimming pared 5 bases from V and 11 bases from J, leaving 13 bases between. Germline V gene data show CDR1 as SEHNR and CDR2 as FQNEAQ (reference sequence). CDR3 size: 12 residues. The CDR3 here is CASSLFEGTQHF. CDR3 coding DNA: TGTGCCAGCAGCCTATTCGAGGGAACCCAGCATTTT.

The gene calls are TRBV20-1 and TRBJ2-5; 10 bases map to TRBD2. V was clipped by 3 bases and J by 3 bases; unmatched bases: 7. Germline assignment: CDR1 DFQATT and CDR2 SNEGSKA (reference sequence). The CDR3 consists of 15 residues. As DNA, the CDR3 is TGCAGTGCTAGCCGGGTTGGACTAGCGGAAGAGACCCAGTACTTC. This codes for CSASRVGLAEETQYF.

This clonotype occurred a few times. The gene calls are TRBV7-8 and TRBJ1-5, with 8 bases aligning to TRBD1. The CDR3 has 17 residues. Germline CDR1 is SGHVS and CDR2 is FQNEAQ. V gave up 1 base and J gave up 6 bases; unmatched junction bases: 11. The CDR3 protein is CASSLDWTGNWGQPQHF. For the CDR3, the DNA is TGTGCCAGCAGCTTAGATTGGACAGGGAATTGGGGTCAGCCCCAGCATTTT. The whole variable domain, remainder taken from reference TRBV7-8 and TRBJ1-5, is GAGVSQSPRYKVAKRGQDVALRCDPISGHVSLFWYQQALGQGPEFLTYFQNEAQLDKSGLPSDRFFAERPEGSVSTLKIQRTQQEDSAVYLCASSLDWTGNWGQPQHFGDGTRLSIL.

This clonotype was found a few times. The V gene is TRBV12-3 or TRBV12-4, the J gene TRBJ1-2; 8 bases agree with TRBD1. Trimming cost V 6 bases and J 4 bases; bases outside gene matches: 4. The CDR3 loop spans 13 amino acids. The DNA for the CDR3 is TGTGCCAGCAGCCGACAGGGGAGCTATGGCTACACCTTC. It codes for CASSRQGSYGYTF.

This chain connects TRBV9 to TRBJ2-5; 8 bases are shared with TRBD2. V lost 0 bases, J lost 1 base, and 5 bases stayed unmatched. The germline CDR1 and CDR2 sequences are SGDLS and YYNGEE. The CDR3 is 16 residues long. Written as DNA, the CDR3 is TGTGCCAGCAGCGTAGGTATAGCGGGGACCCAAGAGACCCAGTACTTC. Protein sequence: CASSVGIAGTQETQYF.

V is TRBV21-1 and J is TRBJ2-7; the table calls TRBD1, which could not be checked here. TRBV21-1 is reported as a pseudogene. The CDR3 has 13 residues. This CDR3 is CASSRTGRDEQYF. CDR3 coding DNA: TGTGCCAGCAGCCGGACAGGGAGGGACGAGCAGTACTTC.

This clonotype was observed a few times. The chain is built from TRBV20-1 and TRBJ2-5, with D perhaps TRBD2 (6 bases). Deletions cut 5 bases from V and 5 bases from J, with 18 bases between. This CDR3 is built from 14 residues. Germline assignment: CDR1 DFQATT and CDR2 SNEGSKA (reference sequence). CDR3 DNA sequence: TGCAGTGCTCCCACTGGGGAGCTAGCGGAGACCCAGTACTTC. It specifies CSAPTGELAETQYF.

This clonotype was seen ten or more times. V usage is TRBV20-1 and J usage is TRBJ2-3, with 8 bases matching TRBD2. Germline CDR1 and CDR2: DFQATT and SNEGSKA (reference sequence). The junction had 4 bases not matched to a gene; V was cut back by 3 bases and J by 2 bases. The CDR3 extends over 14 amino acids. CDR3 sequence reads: CSARLAGVTDTQYF. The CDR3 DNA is TGCAGTGCTAGGCTAGCGGGTGTCACAGATACGCAGTATTTT.

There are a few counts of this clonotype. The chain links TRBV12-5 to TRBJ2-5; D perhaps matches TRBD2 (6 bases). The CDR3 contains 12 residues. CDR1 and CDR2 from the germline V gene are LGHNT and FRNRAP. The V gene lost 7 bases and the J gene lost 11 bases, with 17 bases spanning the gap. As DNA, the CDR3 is TGTGCTAGTGCCCCCCCGGAGGGATCTCAGTACTTC. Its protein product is CASAPPEGSQYF.

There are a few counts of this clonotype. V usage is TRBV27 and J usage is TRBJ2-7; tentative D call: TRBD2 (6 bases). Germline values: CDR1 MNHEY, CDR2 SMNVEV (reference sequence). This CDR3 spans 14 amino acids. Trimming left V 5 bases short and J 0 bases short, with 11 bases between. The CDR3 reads CASSGTFYSYEQYF. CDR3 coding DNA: TGTGCCAGCAGTGGGACTTTTTACTCCTACGAGCAGTACTTC.

The CDR3 reads CASRGGSGYEQYF. DNA of the CDR3: TGTGCCAGCAGGGGCGGGTCCGGCTACGAGCAGTACTTC. The V call is TRBV27, the J call TRBJ2-7, with a tentative D call TRBD2 (5 bases). The CDR3 runs to 13 residues. V lost 6 bases, J lost 3 bases, and 12 bases lay in between. Germline CDR1 MNHEY, CDR2 SMNVEV (reference sequence).

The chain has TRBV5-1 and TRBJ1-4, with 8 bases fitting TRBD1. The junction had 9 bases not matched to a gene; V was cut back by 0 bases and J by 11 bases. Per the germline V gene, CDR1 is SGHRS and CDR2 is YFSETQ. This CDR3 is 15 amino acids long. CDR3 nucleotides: TGCGCCAGCAGCTTGGCCCGACAGGGGCACCAGAAACTGTTTTTT. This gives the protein CASSLARQGHQKLFF. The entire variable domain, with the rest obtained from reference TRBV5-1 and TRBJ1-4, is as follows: KAGVTQTPRYLIKTRGQQVTLSCSPISGHRSVSWYQQTPGQGLQFLFEYFSETQRNKGNFPGRFSGRQFSNSRSEMNVSTLELGDSALYLCASSLARQGHQKLFFGSGTQLSVL.

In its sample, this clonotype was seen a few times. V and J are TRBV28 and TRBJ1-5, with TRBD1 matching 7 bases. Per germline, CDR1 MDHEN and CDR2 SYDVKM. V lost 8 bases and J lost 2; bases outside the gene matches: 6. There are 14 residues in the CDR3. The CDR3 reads CASHTGQGNQPQHF. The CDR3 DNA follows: TGTGCCAGCCATACCGGACAGGGCAATCAGCCCCAGCATTTT.

CDR3 protein: CTFCKTSGRVRDTDTQYF. The CDR3 DNA sequence: TGTACCTTCTGCAAGACTAGCGGGAGGGTCCGGGACACAGATACGCAGTATTTT. V and J are TRBV6-2 or TRBV6-3 and TRBJ2-3; 14 bases are shared with TRBD2. Germline CDR1 is MNHEY and CDR2 is SVGEGT. The CDR3 spans 18 residues.

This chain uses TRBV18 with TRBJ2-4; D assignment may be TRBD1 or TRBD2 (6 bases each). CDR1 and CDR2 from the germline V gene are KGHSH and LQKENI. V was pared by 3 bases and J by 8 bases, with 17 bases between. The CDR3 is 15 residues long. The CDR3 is CASSPGVRGGDIQYF. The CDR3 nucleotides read TGTGCCAGCTCACCCGGGGTCAGGGGAGGAGACATTCAGTACTTC.

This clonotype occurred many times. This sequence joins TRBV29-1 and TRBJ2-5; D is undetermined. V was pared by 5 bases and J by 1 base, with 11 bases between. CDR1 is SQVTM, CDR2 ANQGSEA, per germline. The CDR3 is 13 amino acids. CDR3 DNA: TGCAGCGTTAATGGACGGATCCAAGAGACCCAGTACTTC. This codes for CSVNGRIQETQYF.

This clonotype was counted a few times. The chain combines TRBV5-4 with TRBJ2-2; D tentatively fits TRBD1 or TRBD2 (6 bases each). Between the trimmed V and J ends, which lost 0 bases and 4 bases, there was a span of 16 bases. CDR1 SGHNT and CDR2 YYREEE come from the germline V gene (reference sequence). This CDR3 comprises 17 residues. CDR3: CASSLGGAMGSTGELFF. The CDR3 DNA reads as TGTGCCAGCAGCTTGGGGGGGGCAATGGGATCCACCGGGGAGCTGTTTTTT. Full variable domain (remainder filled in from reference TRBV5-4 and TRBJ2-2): ETGVTQSPTHLIKTRGQQVTLRCSSQSGHNTVSWYQQALGQGPQFIFQYYREEENGRGNFPPRFSGLQFPNYSSELNVNALELDDSALYLCASSLGGAMGSTGELFFGEGSRLTVL.

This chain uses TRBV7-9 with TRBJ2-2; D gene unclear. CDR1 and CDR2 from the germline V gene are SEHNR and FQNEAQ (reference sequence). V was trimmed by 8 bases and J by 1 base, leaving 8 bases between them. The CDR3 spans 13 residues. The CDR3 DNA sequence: TGTGCCAGCGATCCAATGAACACCGGGGAGCTGTTTTTT. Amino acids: CASDPMNTGELFF.